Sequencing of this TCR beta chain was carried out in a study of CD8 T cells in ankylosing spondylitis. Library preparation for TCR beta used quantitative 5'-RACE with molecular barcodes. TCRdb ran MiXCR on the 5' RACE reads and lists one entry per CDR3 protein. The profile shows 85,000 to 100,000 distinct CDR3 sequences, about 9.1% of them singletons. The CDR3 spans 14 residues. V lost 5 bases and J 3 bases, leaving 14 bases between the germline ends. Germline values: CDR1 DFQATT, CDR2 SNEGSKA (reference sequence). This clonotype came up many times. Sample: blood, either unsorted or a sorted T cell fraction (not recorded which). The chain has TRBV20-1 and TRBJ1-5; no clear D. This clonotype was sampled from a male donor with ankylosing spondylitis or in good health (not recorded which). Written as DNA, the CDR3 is TGCAGTGCTCCCCTCGGGCGAACCAATCAGCCCCAGCATTTT. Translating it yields CSAPLGRTNQPQHF.